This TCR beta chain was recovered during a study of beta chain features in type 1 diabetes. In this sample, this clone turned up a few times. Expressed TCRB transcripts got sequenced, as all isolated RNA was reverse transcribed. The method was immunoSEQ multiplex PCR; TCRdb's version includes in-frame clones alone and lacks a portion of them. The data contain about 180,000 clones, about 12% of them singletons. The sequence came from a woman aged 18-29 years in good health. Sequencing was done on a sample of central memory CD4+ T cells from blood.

CDR3 in amino acids: CASSYVEGAGGYTF. The DNA for the CDR3 is TGTGCCAGCAGTTACGTGGAGGGGGCTGGAGGCTACACCTTC. This chain connects TRBV6-5 to TRBJ1-2, with 7 bases fitting TRBD1. The CDR3 is 14 amino acids. J gave up 8 bases and V 2 bases, and 8 bases lay outside the gene matches. The germline V gene has CDR1 MNHEY and CDR2 SVGAGI.